What follows is one T cell receptor beta chain and its context. The data are from a study of response to subunit inactivated influenza vaccine. MiXCR was run by TCRdb on the RT-PCR reads, yielding one entry per CDR3 protein. The table shows about 570,000 distinct CDR3 sequences, with around 11% occurring only once. V dropped 8 bases and J dropped 7; count of bases not matched to a gene: 4. The CDR3 totals 11 residues. Germline CDR1 SQVTM, CDR2 ANQGSEA. Another study also made use of these data, one on T cells expressing NK-cell markers. From that report: Template switching by 5'RACE with UMIs generated the TCR beta cDNA. Leadership of the CD3+CD56-NKG2C+ fraction also belonged to these clonotypes in several donors.

The sequences come from PBMCs from blood, collected on the day of vaccination. The chain carries TRBV29-1 and TRBJ2-3, with 9 bases that match TRBD1. This sequence was found in a man in his fifties or sixties who received an inactivated influenza vaccine. In nucleotides, the CDR3 is TGCAGCACACAGGGGGCGAATACGCAGTATTTT. This sequence encodes CSTQGANTQYF.